This record concerns one T cell receptor (beta chain) sequence. The sample is drawn from a study of blood T cell repertoires in COVID-19. This CDR3 spans 13 amino acids. V gave up 5 bases and J gave up 4 bases, with 10 bases separating them. The V gene's germline CDR1 is SEHNR and CDR2 FQNEAQ (reference sequence). Categorization into cohorts depended on clinical history that participants reported. Among Cohort 3 donors, those recovered had two negative PCRs, clearance, or symptom resolution. Profiled with immunoSEQ multiplex PCR; TCRdb holds only in-frame clones, not every one. Among about 280,000 clones listed, around 88% were seen once.

What was sequenced was PBMCs or T cells enriched from blood (not recorded which). The clonotype comes from a woman aged 35 to 49 who had recovered from COVID-19. The genes are TRBV7-9 and TRBJ2-3; tentatively, D is TRBD2 (6 bases). CDR3 coding DNA: TGTGCCAGCAGCCGGGACTCATCAGATACGCAGTATTTT. This gives the protein CASSRDSSDTQYF.